This T cell receptor (beta chain) was obtained from a study of T cell responses to AZD1222 COVID-19 vaccine. Study-level points and caveats: Baseline serology detected seropositivity in only a handful of AZD1222 recipients. Only after the peak T cell response were repertoires sampled.

Concerning this clone itself: Its antigen is unidentified.

The table came from immunoSEQ multiplex PCR; TCRdb's copy has only in-frame clones and leaves some out. The profile shows 100,000 to 150,000 clones, about 90% of them singletons. The V and J ends lost 4 bases and 9 bases respectively, with 14 bases between them. The CDR3 loop spans 13 amino acids. Germline loops: CDR1 SGHRS, CDR2 YFSETQ. The sequence derives from an adult in good health. The input for sequencing was peripheral blood, taken on day 0 of AZD1222 vaccination. This chain connects TRBV5-1 to TRBJ2-1; no reliable D call. CDR3 in DNA: TGCGCCAGCAGCCCGCCACGGACGGGTGAGCAGTTCTTC. Translating gives CASSPPRTGEQFF.